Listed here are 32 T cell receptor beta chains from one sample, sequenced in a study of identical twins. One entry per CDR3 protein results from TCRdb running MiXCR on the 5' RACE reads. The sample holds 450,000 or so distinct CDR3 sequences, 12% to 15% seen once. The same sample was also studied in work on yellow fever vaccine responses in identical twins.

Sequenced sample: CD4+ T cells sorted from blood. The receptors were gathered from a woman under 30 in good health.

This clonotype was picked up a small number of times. CDR3 DNA: TGTGCCAGCAGCCCCCCTCGGGGGATCTACAATGAGCAGTTCTTC. Translation: CASSPPRGIYNEQFF. The chain joins TRBV7-9 to TRBJ2-1, with D possibly TRBD2 on 6 matching bases. Germline assignment: CDR1 SEHNR and CDR2 FQNEAQ (reference sequence). Trimming shortened V by 5 bases and J by 3 bases, and 14 bases separated the two germline ends. The CDR3 is 15 amino acids.

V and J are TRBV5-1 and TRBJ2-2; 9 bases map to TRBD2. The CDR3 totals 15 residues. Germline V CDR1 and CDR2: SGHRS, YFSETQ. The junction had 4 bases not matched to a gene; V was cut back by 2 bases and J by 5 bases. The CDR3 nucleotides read TGCGCCAGCAGCTTACCTGCGGGAGGGACCGGGGAGCTGTTTTTT. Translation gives CASSLPAGGTGELFF.

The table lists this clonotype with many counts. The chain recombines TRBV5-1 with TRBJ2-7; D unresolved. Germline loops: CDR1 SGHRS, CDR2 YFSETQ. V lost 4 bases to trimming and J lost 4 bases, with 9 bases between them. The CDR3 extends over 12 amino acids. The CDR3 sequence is CASSAGGYEQYF. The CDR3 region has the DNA TGCGCCAGCAGCGCCGGCGGATACGAGCAGTACTTC. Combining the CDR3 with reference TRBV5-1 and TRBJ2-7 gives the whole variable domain KAGVTQTPRYLIKTRGQQVTLSCSPISGHRSVSWYQQTPGQGLQFLFEYFSETQRNKGNFPGRFSGRQFSNSRSEMNVSTLELGDSALYLCASSAGGYEQYFGPGTRLTVT.

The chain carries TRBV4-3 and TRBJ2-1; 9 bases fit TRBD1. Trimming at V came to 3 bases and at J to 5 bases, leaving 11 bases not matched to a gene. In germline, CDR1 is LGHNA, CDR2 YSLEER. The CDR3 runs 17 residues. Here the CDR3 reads CASSQAAGTGIDNEQFF. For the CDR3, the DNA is TGCGCCAGCAGCCAGGCGGCCGGGACAGGGATCGACAATGAGCAGTTCTTC.

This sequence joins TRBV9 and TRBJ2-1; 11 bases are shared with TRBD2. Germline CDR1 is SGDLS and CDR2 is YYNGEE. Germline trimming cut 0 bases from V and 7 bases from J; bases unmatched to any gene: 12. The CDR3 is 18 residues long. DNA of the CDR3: TGTGCCAGCAGCGTAGCCATTAAGACTAGCGGGACCTCAAATGAGCAGTTCTTC. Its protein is CASSVAIKTSGTSNEQFF.

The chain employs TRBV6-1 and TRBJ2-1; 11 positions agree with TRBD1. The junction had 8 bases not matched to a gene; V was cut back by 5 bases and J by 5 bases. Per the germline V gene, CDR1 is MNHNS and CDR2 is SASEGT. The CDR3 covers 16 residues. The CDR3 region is CASSPPWTGGNNEQFF. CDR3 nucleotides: TGTGCCAGCAGTCCACCTTGGACAGGGGGCAACAATGAGCAGTTCTTC.

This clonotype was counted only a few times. CDR3 loop: CASSLGSPPYEQYF. The DNA for the CDR3 is TGCGCCAGCAGCTTGGGCTCTCCCCCCTACGAGCAGTACTTC. The chain couples TRBV5-1 to TRBJ2-7; D remains ambiguous. V was cut by 0 bases and J by 2 bases, with 9 bases left in between. The CDR3 spans 14 residues. Germline CDR1 SGHRS, CDR2 YFSETQ.

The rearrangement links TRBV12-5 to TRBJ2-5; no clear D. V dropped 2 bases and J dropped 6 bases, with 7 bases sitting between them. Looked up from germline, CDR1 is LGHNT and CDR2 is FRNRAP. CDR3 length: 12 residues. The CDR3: CASGLRGQTQYF. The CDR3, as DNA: TGTGCTAGTGGTTTGCGCGGCCAGACCCAGTACTTC.

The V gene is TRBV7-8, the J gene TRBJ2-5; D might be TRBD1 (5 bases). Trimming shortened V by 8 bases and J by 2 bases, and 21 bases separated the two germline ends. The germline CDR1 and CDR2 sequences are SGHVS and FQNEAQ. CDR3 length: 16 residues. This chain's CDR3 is CASRPIGRGRQETQYF. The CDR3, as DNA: TGTGCCAGCCGCCCAATTGGAAGGGGTCGGCAAGAGACCCAGTACTTC.

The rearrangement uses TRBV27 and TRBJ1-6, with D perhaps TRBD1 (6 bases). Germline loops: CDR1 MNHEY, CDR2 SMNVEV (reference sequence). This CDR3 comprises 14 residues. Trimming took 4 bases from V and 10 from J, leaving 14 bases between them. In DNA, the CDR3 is TGTGCCAGCAGTTCAGACAGGTTCCAGTCACCCCTCCACTTT. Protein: CASSSDRFQSPLHF.

DNA of the CDR3: TGTGCCAGCAGGAGGACAGGGGTGGAGACCCAGTACTTC. Translating it yields CASRRTGVETQYF. This chain joins TRBV2 and TRBJ2-5; 9 bases match TRBD1. Trimming at V came to 6 bases and at J to 5 bases, leaving 4 bases not matched to a gene. The CDR3 loop spans 13 amino acids. Germline loops: CDR1 SNHLY, CDR2 FYNNEI.

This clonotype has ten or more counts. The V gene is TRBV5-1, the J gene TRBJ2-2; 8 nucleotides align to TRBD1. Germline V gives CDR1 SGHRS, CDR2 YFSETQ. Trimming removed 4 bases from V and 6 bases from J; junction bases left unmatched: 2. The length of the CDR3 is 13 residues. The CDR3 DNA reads TGCGCCAGCAGCCCGGACAGGGCCGGGGAGCTGTTTTTT. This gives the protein CASSPDRAGELFF.

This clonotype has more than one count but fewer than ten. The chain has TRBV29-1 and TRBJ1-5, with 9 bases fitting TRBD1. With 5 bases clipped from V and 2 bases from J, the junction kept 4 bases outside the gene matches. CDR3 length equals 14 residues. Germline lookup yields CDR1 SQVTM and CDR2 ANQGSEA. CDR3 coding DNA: TGCAGCGTTCATACAGGGGGCCGCAATCAGCCCCAGCATTTT. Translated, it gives CSVHTGGRNQPQHF.

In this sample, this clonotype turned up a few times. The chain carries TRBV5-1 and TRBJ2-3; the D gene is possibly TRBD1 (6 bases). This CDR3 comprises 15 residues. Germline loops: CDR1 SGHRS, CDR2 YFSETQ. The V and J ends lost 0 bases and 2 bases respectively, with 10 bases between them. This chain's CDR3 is CASSLETGNTDTQYF. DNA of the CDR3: TGCGCCAGCAGCTTGGAAACAGGGAACACAGATACGCAGTATTTT.

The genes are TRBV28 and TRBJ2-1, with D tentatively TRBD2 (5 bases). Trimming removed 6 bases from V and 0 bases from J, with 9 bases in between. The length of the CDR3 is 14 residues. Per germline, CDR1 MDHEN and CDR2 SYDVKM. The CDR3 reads CASREVSSYNEQFF. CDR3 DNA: TGTGCCAGCAGGGAGGTGAGCTCCTACAATGAGCAGTTCTTC.

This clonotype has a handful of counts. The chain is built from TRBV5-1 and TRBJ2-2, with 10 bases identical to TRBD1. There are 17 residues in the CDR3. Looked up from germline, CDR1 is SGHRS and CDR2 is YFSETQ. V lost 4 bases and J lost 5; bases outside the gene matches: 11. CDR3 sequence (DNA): TGCGCCAGCAGCCCAGACCCGGGACAGGGGCGAACCGGGGAGCTGTTTTTT. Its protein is CASSPDPGQGRTGELFF.

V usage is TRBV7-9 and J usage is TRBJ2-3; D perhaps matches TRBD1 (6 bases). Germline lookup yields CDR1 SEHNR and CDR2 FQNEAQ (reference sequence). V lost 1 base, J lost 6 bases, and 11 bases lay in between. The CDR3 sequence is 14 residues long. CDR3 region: CASSLGGPVDTQYF. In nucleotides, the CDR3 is TGTGCCAGCAGCTTAGGGGGGCCGGTGGATACGCAGTATTTT. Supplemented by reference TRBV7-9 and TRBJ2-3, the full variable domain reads DTGVSQNPRHKITKRGQNVTFRCDPISEHNRLYWYRQTLGQGPEFLTYFQNEAQLEKSRLLSDRFSAERPKGSFSTLEIQRTEQGDSAMYLCASSLGGPVDTQYFGPGTRLTVL.

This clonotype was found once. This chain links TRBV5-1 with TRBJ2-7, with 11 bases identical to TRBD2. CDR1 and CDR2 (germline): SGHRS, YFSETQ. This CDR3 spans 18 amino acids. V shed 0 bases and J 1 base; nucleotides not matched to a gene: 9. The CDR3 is CASSLDPLAGGRSYEQYF. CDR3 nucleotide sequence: TGCGCCAGCAGCTTGGACCCTTTAGCGGGGGGGCGATCCTACGAGCAGTACTTC.

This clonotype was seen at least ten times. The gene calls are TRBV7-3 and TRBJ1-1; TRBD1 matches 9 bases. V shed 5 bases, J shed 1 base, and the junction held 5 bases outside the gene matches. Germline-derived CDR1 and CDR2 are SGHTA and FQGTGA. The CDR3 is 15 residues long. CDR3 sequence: CASSLMGQGNTEAFF. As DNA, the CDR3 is TGTGCCAGCAGCCTGATGGGACAGGGGAACACTGAAGCTTTCTTT.

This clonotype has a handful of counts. The CDR3 sequence: CASSQVVGPYGYTF. For the CDR3, the DNA is TGCGCCAGCAGCCAAGTGGTAGGGCCCTATGGCTACACCTTC. The chain employs TRBV4-1 and TRBJ1-2; no reliable D call. V lost 1 base and J lost 4, with 10 bases in between. Germline values: CDR1 MGHRA, CDR2 YSYEKL. There are 14 residues in the CDR3.

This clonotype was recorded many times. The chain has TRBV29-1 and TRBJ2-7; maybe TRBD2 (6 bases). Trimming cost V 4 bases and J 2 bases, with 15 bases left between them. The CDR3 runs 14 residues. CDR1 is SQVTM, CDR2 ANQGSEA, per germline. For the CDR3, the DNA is TGCAGCGTTGCTTTCGGCGGGAAGACCTACGAGCAGTACTTC. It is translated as CSVAFGGKTYEQYF.

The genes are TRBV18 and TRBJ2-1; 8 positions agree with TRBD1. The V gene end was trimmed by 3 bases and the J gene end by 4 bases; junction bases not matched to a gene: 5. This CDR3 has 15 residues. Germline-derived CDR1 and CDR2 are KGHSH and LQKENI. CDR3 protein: CASSPTGARYNEQFF. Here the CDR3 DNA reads TGTGCCAGCTCACCGACAGGGGCTAGATACAATGAGCAGTTCTTC. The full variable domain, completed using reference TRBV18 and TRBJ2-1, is NAGVMQNPRHLVRRRGQEARLRCSPMKGHSHVYWYRQLPEEGLKFMVYLQKENIIDESGMPKERFSAEFPKEGPSILRIQQVVRGDSAAYFCASSPTGARYNEQFFGPGTRLTVL.

Here the CDR3 DNA reads TGCGCCAGCAGCCAAGGGGCAGCGGGAGGGCCAAAAGATACGCAGTATTTT. It codes for CASSQGAAGGPKDTQYF. V is TRBV4-1 and J is TRBJ2-3; TRBD2 matches 10 bases. V trimming: 1 base; J trimming: 5 bases; junction bases outside the gene matches: 9. CDR3 length equals 17 residues. Germline-derived CDR1 and CDR2 are MGHRA and YSYEKL.

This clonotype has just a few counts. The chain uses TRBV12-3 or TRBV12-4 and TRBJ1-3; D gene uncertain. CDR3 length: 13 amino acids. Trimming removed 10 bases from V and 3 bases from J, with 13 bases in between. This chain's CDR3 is CATLSRGGNTIYF. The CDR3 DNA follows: TGTGCCACCCTCAGCCGGGGTGGAAACACCATATATTTT.

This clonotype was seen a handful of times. DNA of the CDR3: TGTGCCAGCAGCTTCCGGATAGGGACAGGGGAAGAGACCCAGTACTTC. As protein: CASSFRIGTGEETQYF. The chain has TRBV7-9 and TRBJ2-5; TRBD1 aligns across 10 bases. V dropped 3 bases and J dropped 3; count of bases not matched to a gene: 7. The CDR3 sequence is 16 residues long. CDR1 is SEHNR, CDR2 FQNEAQ, per germline (reference sequence).

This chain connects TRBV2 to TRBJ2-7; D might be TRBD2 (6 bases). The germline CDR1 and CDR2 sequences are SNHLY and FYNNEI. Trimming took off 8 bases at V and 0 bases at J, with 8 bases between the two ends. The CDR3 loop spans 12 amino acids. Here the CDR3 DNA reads TGTGCCAGCGGGGGGTACTCCTACGAGCAGTACTTC. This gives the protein CASGGYSYEQYF.

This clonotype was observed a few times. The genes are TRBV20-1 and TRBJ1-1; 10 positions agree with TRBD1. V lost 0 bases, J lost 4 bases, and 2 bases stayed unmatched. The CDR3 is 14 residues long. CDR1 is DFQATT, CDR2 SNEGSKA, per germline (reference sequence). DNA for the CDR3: TGCAGTGCTAGAGAGACAGGGGGCGGCACTGAAGCTTTCTTT. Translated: CSARETGGGTEAFF.

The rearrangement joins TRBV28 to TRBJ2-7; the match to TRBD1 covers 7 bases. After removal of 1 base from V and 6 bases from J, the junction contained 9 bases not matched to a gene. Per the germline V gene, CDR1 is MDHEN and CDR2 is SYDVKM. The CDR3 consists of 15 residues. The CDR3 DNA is TGTGCCAGCAGTTTATATTCAGGGGGAGTGCGCGAGCAGTACTTC. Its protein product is CASSLYSGGVREQYF.

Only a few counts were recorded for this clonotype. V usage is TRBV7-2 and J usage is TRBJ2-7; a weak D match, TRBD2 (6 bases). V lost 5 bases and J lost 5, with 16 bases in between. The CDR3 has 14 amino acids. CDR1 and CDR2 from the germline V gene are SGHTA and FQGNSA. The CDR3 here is CASSTRLESNEQYF. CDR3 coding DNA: TGTGCCAGCAGCACCCGACTAGAATCTAACGAGCAGTACTTC.

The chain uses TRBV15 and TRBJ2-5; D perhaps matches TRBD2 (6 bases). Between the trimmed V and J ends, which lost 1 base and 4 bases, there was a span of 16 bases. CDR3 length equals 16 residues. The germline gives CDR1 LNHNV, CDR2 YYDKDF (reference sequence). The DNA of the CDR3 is TGTGCCACCAGCAGAGTGGGCGGGATAGGAGGAGAGACCCAGTACTTC. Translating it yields CATSRVGGIGGETQYF.

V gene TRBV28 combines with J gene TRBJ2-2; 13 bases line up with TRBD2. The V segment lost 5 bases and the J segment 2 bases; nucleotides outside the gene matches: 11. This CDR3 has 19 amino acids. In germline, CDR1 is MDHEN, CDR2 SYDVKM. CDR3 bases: TGTGCCAGCAGTCTTGCGCTACCGGGACTAGCGGGAAACACCGGGGAGCTGTTTTTT. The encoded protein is CASSLALPGLAGNTGELFF.

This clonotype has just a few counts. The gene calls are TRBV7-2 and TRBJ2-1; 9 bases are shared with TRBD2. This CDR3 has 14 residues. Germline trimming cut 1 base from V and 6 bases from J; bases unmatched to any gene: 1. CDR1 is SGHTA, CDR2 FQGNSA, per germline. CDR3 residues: CASSLGTSANEQFF. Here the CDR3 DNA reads TGTGCCAGCAGCTTAGGGACTAGCGCCAATGAGCAGTTCTTC.